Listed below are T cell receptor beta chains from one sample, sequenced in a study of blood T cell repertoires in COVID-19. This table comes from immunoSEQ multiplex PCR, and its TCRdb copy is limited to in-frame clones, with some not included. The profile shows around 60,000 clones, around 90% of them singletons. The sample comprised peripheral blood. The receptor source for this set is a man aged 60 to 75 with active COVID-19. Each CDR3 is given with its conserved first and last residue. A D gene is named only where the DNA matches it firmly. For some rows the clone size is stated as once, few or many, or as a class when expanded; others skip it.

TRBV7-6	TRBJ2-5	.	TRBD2	TGTGCCAGCAGCGTTACTAGCGGGGGTTACCAAGAGACCCAGTACTTC	CASSVTSGGYQETQYF
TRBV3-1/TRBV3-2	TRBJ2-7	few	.	TGTGCACCAGGGGCCCTCACCTACGAGCAGTACTTC	CAPGALTYEQYF
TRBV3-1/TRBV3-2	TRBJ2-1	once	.	TGTGCCAGCAGCCAACTCAGGGAATACAATGAGCAGTTCTTC	CASSQLREYNEQFF
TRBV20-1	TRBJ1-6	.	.	TGCAGTGCGCCAGTTGATACCCTCCACTTT	CSAPVDTLHF
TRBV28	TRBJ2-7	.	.	TGTGCCAGCAGTTTATCCGACAGGATGACCGACGAGCAGTACTTC	CASSLSDRMTDEQYF
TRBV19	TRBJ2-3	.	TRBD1	TGTGCCAGTAGTCGGGACAGGGGTTCCCTTCGCACAGATACGCAGTATTTT	CASSRDRGSLRTDTQYF
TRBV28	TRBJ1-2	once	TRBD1	TGTGCCAGCAGCTCAATACAAAGAATGGGGACAGGAGCGAGGTACACCTTC	CASSSIQRMGTGARYTF
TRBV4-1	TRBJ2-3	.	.	TGCGCCAGCAAGGCGGGGCCTGGGTTGAGCACAGATACGCAGTATTTT	CASKAGPGLSTDTQYF
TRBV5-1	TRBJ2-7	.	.	TGCGCCAGCAGCAGATCGCGGGGCCCCTACGAGCAGTACTTC	CASSRSRGPYEQYF
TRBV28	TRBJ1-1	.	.	TGTGCCAGCACTCCTCTAGGGGGTAACACTGAAGCTTTCTTT	CASTPLGGNTEAFF
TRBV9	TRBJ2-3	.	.	TGTGCCAGCAGCGTAGGGAGGGGGGGAGATACGCAGTATTTT	CASSVGRGGDTQYF
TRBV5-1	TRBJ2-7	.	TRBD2	TGCGCCAGCAGCCGAGACCCGTCGGGAGGCGAGCAGTACTTC	CASSRDPSGGEQYF
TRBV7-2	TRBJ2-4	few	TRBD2	TGTGCCAGCAGGGCAAAATTAGCGGGAGCAGACAAAAACATTCAGTACTTC	CASRAKLAGADKNIQYF
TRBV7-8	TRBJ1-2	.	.	TGTGCCAGCAGCCCCTGGGGGGGACAAAGTAACTATGGCTACACCTTC	CASSPWGGQSNYGYTF
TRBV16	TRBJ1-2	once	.	TGTGCCAGCAGCCAATTTGACAGGAGGTCGGGCTACACCTTC	CASSQFDRRSGYTF
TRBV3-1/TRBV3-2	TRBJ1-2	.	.	TGTGCCAGCAGCCTTGCCCGAGGGTACTATGGCTACACCTTC	CASSLARGYYGYTF
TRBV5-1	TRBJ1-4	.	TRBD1	TGCGCCAGCAGCACCGGGACAGGGCATGAAAAACTGTTTTTT	CASSTGTGHEKLFF
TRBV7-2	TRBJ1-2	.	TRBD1	TGTGCCAGCAGCTCCACAGGGGGGGAGTATGGCTACACCTTC	CASSSTGGEYGYTF
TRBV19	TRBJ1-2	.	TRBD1	TGTGCCAGTGAGGGACAGAACTATGGCTACACCTTC	CASEGQNYGYTF
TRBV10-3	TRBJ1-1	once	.	TGTGCCATCAGTGAGTCGACTCGTCGGAACACTGAAGCTTTCTTT	CAISESTRRNTEAFF
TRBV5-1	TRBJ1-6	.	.	TGCGCCAGCAGCCCCTACTCATTGGACAGCTACTCCTATAATTCACCCCTCCACTTT	CASSPYSLDSYSYNSPLHF
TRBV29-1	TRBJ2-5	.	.	TGCAGCGTTGAAGACCCCGCTAAAGCCGCCCAAGAGACCCAGTACTTC	CSVEDPAKAAQETQYF
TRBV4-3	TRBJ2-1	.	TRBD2	TGCGCCAGCAGCCAAGTAGCGGGAGGGCCCGTTGAGCAGTTCTTC	CASSQVAGGPVEQFF
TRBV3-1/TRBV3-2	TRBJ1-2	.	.	TGTGCCAGCAGCCAAGTGGGTCGGGGGAACTATGGCTACACCTTC	CASSQVGRGNYGYTF
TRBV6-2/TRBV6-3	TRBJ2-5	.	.	TGTGCCAGCAGTTTTTGGACAGCACAAGAGACCCAGTACTTC	CASSFWTAQETQYF
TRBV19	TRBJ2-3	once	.	TGTGCCAGTAGTTACGGGGGCACAGATACGCAGTATTTT	CASSYGGTDTQYF
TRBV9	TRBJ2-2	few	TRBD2	TGTGCCAGCAGCGTTAGCGGGGTGAGCACCGGGGAGCTGTTTTTT	CASSVSGVSTGELFF
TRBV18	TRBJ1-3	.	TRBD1	TGTGCCAGCTCACCACTGGACAGGCCGAGCTCTGGAAACACCATATATTTT	CASSPLDRPSSGNTIYF
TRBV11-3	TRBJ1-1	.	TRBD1	TGTGCCAGCAGCACCTCAGGGGGCGGCACTGAAGCTTTCTTT	CASSTSGGGTEAFF
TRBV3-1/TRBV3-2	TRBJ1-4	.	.	TGTGCCAGCAGCCAGTCCAGATCTAATGAAAAACTGTTTTTT	CASSQSRSNEKLFF
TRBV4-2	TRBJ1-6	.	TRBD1	TGTGCCAGCAGCCAACCGACAGGGGGCGGGAATTCACCCCTCCACTTT	CASSQPTGGGNSPLHF
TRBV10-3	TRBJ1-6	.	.	TGTGCCATCAGGAGCGGGTTGATGAATTCACCCCTCCACTTT	CAIRSGLMNSPLHF
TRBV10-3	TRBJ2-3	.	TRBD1	TGTGCCATCAGTGGGGACAGGCGCACAGATACGCAGTATTTT	CAISGDRRTDTQYF
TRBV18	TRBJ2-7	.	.	TGTGCCAGCTCACCCGCTAGCAGCGAGCAGTACTTC	CASSPASSEQYF
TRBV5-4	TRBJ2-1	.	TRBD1	TGTGCCTCAGAGCCCGGACAGGGCTACAATGAGCAGTTCTTC	CASEPGQGYNEQFF
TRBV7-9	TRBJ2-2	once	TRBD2	TGTGCCAGCAGCTTAAGTACGCTGCGGCTAGCGGAGATCGGGGAGCTGTTTTTT	CASSLSTLRLAEIGELFF
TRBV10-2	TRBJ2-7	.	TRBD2	TGCGCCAGCAGTGAGTCGGGCGGGAGAGCCTACGAGCAGTACTTC	CASSESGGRAYEQYF
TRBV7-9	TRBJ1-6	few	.	TGTGCCAGCAGCTTAGGCCAGTATTCACCCCTCCACTTT	CASSLGQYSPLHF
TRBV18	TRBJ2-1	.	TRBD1	TGTGCCAGCTCACCAGGGACAGGTTCCTACAATGAGCAGTTCTTC	CASSPGTGSYNEQFF
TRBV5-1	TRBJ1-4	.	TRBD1	TGCGCCAGCAGCGACGGACAGGTCAAGAATGAAAAACTGTTTTTT	CASSDGQVKNEKLFF